This TCR beta chain was identified in a study of beta chain features in type 1 diabetes (dated by TCRdb to the late 2010s). Regarding the research as a whole: Patients and healthy donors did not differ in mean age, gender distribution, total cell number or subset yield. The study compared the TCRB repertoires of sorted circulating CD4+ T cell subsets in recently diagnosed type 1 diabetes patients with those in matched healthy donors. A total of over 95,000,000 sorted cells were examined across all samples, and RNA yield correlated strongly with the number of cells per subset. Regulatory and stem cell-like memory subsets were isolated from only 8 patients and roughly eight healthy donors, whereas naive and central memory subsets came from all 28 donors. On the study overall, not on this receptor specifically: Naive, central memory and regulatory TCRB repertoires appeared more similar among patients than among healthy donors. HLA sub-analyses involved small numbers of individuals, so any influence of HLA type on TCRB rearrangement remained unresolved. PCR may preferentially amplify shorter templates, but because patient and control samples were amplified and corrected together, any resulting skew would affect both groups equally. Because cDNA rather than genomic DNA was sequenced, highly expressing activated cells could have been over-represented, although no difference in activation and CD3 levels was found between groups. A moderate but significant shortening of TCRB CDR3 length was observed in type 1 diabetes patients in all four CD4+ subsets. Patients with type 1 diabetes made fewer insertions and deleted more nucleotides at VDJ recombination sites, implying thymic rearrangement abnormalities.

A single peripheral blood draw of approximately 120 mL on average was collected from each donor into heparinised tubes. Naive, central memory, regulatory and stem cell-like memory CD4+ T cells were sorted on a BD FACSAria II using a panel including CD45RO, CCR7, CD25, CD127, CD95 and CD27. Purity was above 95% for every sorted population. PBMCs were isolated right away by Lymphoprep density gradient centrifugation and were stained directly, without culture. So that batch effects would be minimized, each experiment stained and sorted samples in pairs, pairing one healthy donor with one patient. The High Capacity cDNA Reverse Transcription Kit was used to reverse transcribe all of the isolated RNA, meaning that expressed TCRB transcripts were what got sequenced. Deep immunoSEQ sequencing was applied to naive, central memory and regulatory T cell samples, giving an average of roughly 3.5 million total reads per sample. Sorted cells were lysed in RLT buffer and RNA was extracted with DNase-treated RNeasy Micro or Mini kits, depending on cell number. To prevent cross-contamination, every cell subset was processed on its own, while patient and healthy donor samples were processed together. TCRB sequences were amplified from cDNA with the immunoSEQ multiplex PCR, producing 87-bp fragments spanning the CDR3 region. The amplicons were sequenced using the Illumina HiSeq platform. Processing in the source paper ran as follows. PCR bias was computationally corrected using synthetic template baselines, reads within Hamming distance 2 were collapsed, and singletons that could not be merged were discarded. Reads were aligned against IMGT so that V, D and J genes, CDR3 length and insertions or deletions at six rearrangement sites could be assigned. Clonotype counts were normalized to sorted cell number within each subset before computing true diversity and Gini coefficients with the tcR R package. The overlap coefficient, calculated on TCRB nucleotide sequences, was used to measure repertoire sharing. As stored in TCRdb, this immuneACCESS dataset retains in-frame rearrangements with V and J assigned. A fraction of the clones does not appear; measured against another copy, unresolved V genes explain less than half of the discrepancy, and the remainder lacks a known reason. V and J calls and clone size are given by that table; D and trimming were obtained from the DNA. The sample profile shows about 150,000 clones; approximately 52% of them were found once. The ten largest clones represent under 0.5% of the sample.

Details on this clone: The antigen it recognizes is unknown. Base qualities are not provided; no much larger clone lies one nucleotide away.

The TCR sequence derives from a man younger than 35 in good health. The material sequenced was Tregs from blood. The cell subset or site label corresponds to: regulatory CD4+ T cells.

The CDR3 here reads CASSLLPGQGDYEQYF. The nucleotide sequence is TGTGCCAGTAGTCTTCTCCCGGGACAGGGGGACTACGAGCAGTACTTC. This chain joins TRBV19 to TRBJ2-7; 11 central bases correspond to TRBD1. Counted from cysteine to phenylalanine, this CDR3 has 16 amino acids. Only the CDR3 DNA stays, 48 bases, in frame from base 1. Reading the germline V gene (reference sequence) gives CDR1 LNHDA and CDR2 SQIVND. The junction shows trimming of 5 bases on V and 3 bases on J, and the gene matches do not reach 9 bases of it.